These T cell receptor beta chains were read from a single sample in a study of blood T cell repertoires in COVID-19. This table comes from immunoSEQ multiplex PCR, and its TCRdb copy is limited to in-frame clones, with some not included. The sample contains about 140,000 clones, nearly 80% of which appear only once. The sample taken for sequencing was PBMCs or T cells enriched from blood (not recorded which). The receptors come from a woman between 50 and 59 years old who had recovered from COVID-19. Both conserved end residues are trimmed from each CDR3. D genes are given only for firm matches. Clone sizes are given selectively: once, few, many, or a class where the clone is expanded.

CDR3 length: 11; clone size: many; J gene: TRBJ2-2; V gene: TRBV6-5; D gene: -; CDR3 protein: ASRAGDTGELF
CDR3 length: 14; clone size: -; J gene: TRBJ1-1; V gene: TRBV7-2; D gene: TRBD1; CDR3 protein: ASSPDRGRTRTEAF
CDR3 length: 12; clone size: once; J gene: TRBJ2-1; V gene: TRBV29-1; D gene: -; CDR3 protein: SVPLLGPGNEQF
CDR3 length: 13; clone size: few; J gene: TRBJ2-7; V gene: TRBV19; D gene: TRBD2; CDR3 protein: ASSIASGSSYEQY
CDR3 length: 13; clone size: -; J gene: TRBJ1-2; V gene: TRBV7-9; D gene: TRBD1; CDR3 protein: ASSSQTGGSYGYT
CDR3 length: 17; clone size: -; J gene: TRBJ2-2; V gene: TRBV11-3; D gene: -; CDR3 protein: ASSLDWTASRPNTGELF
CDR3 length: 11; clone size: few; J gene: TRBJ1-5; V gene: TRBV30; D gene: -; CDR3 protein: AWSEGGDQPQH
CDR3 length: 14; clone size: once; J gene: TRBJ2-7; V gene: TRBV9; D gene: TRBD2; CDR3 protein: ASSSPGGGPLGEQY
CDR3 length: 12; clone size: -; J gene: TRBJ2-3; V gene: TRBV5-1; D gene: -; CDR3 protein: ASSSTSGPDTQY
CDR3 length: 11; clone size: few; J gene: TRBJ1-6; V gene: TRBV12-3/TRBV12-4; D gene: -; CDR3 protein: ASSSQDNSPLH
CDR3 length: 11; clone size: few; J gene: TRBJ1-1; V gene: TRBV6-5; D gene: TRBD1; CDR3 protein: ASSYKGATEAF
CDR3 length: 14; clone size: -; J gene: TRBJ2-5; V gene: TRBV3-1/TRBV3-2; D gene: TRBD2; CDR3 protein: ASSQDGLAGGETQY
CDR3 length: 11; clone size: -; J gene: TRBJ2-5; V gene: TRBV7-7; D gene: -; CDR3 protein: ASSSGREETQY
CDR3 length: 12; clone size: -; J gene: TRBJ1-1; V gene: TRBV5-1; D gene: -; CDR3 protein: ASRARVSNTEAF
CDR3 length: 13; clone size: -; J gene: TRBJ2-7; V gene: TRBV11-2; D gene: -; CDR3 protein: ASSFGQALSYEQY
CDR3 length: 14; clone size: -; J gene: TRBJ2-2; V gene: TRBV5-1; D gene: -; CDR3 protein: ASSLEGRQGTGELF
CDR3 length: 13; clone size: -; J gene: TRBJ1-4; V gene: TRBV27; D gene: TRBD1; CDR3 protein: ASSLYRGPNEKLF
CDR3 length: 12; clone size: -; J gene: TRBJ2-7; V gene: TRBV2; D gene: TRBD2; CDR3 protein: ASSEGGRGVEQY
CDR3 length: 13; clone size: -; J gene: TRBJ2-7; V gene: TRBV6-5; D gene: -; CDR3 protein: ASRPLGQGTYEQY
CDR3 length: 11; clone size: -; J gene: TRBJ2-2; V gene: TRBV5-4; D gene: -; CDR3 protein: ASSSQGIGELF
CDR3 length: 12; clone size: -; J gene: TRBJ2-7; V gene: TRBV6-5; D gene: TRBD1; CDR3 protein: ASTAGTGIYEQY
CDR3 length: 12; clone size: -; J gene: TRBJ1-2; V gene: TRBV27; D gene: -; CDR3 protein: ASSLMGAGNGYT
CDR3 length: 15; clone size: -; J gene: TRBJ1-3; V gene: TRBV11-2; D gene: TRBD1; CDR3 protein: ASSLLGRGSSGNTIY
CDR3 length: 13; clone size: -; J gene: TRBJ2-1; V gene: TRBV5-5; D gene: TRBD1; CDR3 protein: ASSPTGSSDNEQF